These 6 T cell receptor beta chains were sequenced from one sample in a study of blood T cell repertoires in COVID-19. Profiled with immunoSEQ multiplex PCR; TCRdb holds only in-frame clones, not every one. The data hold more than 60,000 clones, with roughly 90% observed a single time. Sequencing was done on a sample of peripheral blood. The origin of the receptors is an elderly woman with active or convalescent COVID-19.

V usage is TRBV5-1 and J usage is TRBJ2-3; 10 positions match TRBD2. Germline V gene lookup returns CDR1 SGHRS and CDR2 YFSETQ. V trimming: 6 bases; J trimming: 3 bases; junction bases outside the gene matches: 4. This CDR3 is 14 amino acids long. The CDR3 loop reads CASTWTSGTDTQYF. The CDR3 DNA reads as TGCGCCAGCACCTGGACTAGCGGTACAGATACGCAGTATTTT.

This clone was observed a single time. This chain links TRBV30 with TRBJ2-5, with a tentative D call TRBD2 (6 bases). This CDR3 is built from 13 residues. Germline-derived CDR1 and CDR2 are GTSNPN and SVGIG (reference sequence). V shed 1 base and J shed 5 bases, with 11 bases lying between them. The DNA of the CDR3 is TGTGCCTGGAGTGGGGACTGGCGGGAGACCCAGTACTTC. Residues: CAWSGDWRETQYF.

About this clone itself: The sample carries other DNA sequences with the same CDR3. The chain is built from TRBV9 and TRBJ2-3; unclear D gene. CDR3 length: 12 amino acids. V was cut by 1 base and J by 4 bases, with 4 bases left in between. CDR1 and CDR2 (germline): SGDLS, YYNGEE. The CDR3 DNA follows: TGTGCCAGCAGCGTAAGCGCAGATACGCAGTATTTT. Translating gives CASSVSADTQYF.

The V call is TRBV7-2, the J call TRBJ2-2; 8 nucleotides line up with TRBD2. This CDR3 spans 13 amino acids. V shed 11 bases and J 4 bases; nucleotides not matched to a gene: 6. The germline CDR1 and CDR2 sequences are SGHTA and FQGNSA. The CDR3 here is CACGGRSTGELFF. DNA for the CDR3: TGTGCCTGCGGGGGGCGCAGCACCGGGGAGCTGTTTTTT. The full variable domain, with the rest looked up from reference TRBV7-2 and TRBJ2-2, is GAGVSQSPSNKVTEKGKDVELRCDPISGHTALYWYRQSLGQGLEFLIYFQGNSAPDKSGLPSDRFSAERTGGSVSTLTIQRTQQEDSAVYLCACGGRSTGELFFGEGSRLTVL.

The rearrangement links TRBV27 to TRBJ2-7; D might be TRBD1 (6 bases). CDR3 length equals 14 residues. Germline loops: CDR1 MNHEY, CDR2 SMNVEV (reference sequence). Between the trimmed V and J ends, which lost 0 bases and 2 bases, there was a span of 8 bases. The CDR3 DNA reads TGTGCCAGCAGTTTATCGGACAGTCCCTACGAGCAGTACTTC. This sequence encodes CASSLSDSPYEQYF.

This CDR3 reads CASSFKAPRGLYEQYF. Written as DNA, the CDR3 is TGTGCCAGCAGTTTCAAAGCGCCTAGGGGCCTCTACGAGCAGTACTTC. V usage is TRBV28 and J usage is TRBJ2-7, with TRBD1 as a possible D gene (5 bases). Germline loops: CDR1 MDHEN, CDR2 SYDVKM. This CDR3 has 16 residues. The V end was cut by 3 bases, the J end by 3 bases, with 18 bases between.